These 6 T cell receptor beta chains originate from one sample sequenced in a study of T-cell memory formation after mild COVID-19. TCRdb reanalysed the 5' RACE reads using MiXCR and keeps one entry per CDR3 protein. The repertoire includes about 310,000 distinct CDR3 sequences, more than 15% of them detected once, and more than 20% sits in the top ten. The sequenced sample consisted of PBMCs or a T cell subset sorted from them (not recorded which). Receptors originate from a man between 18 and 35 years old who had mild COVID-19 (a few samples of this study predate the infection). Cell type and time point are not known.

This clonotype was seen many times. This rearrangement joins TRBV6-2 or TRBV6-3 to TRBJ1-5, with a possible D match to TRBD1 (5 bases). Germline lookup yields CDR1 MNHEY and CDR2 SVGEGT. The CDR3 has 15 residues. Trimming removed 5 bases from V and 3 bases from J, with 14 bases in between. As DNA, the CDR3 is TGTGCCAGCAGTACGCCAAGACAGCCCAATCAGCCCCAGCATTTT. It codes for CASSTPRQPNQPQHF.

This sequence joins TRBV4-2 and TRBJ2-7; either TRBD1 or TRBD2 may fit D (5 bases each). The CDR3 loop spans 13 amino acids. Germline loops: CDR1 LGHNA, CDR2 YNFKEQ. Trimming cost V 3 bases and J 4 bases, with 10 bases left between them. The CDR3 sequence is CASSQGGGYEQYF. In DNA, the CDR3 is TGTGCCAGCAGCCAGGGTGGGGGTTACGAGCAGTACTTC.

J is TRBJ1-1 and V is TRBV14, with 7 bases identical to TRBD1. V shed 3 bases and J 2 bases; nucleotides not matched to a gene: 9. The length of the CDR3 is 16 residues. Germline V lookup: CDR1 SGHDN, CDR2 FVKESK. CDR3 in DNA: TGTGCCAGCAGCCAGTATCCGGGACAGAAAAACACTGAAGCTTTCTTT. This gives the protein CASSQYPGQKNTEAFF.

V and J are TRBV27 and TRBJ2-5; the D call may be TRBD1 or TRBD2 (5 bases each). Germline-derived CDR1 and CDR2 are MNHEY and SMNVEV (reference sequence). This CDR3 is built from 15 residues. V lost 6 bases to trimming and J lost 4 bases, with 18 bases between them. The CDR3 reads CASRTAVGGGETQYF. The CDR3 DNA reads TGTGCCAGCAGAACAGCCGTTGGGGGTGGAGAGACCCAGTACTTC.

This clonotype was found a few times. In DNA, the CDR3 is TGCGCCAGCAGCCTTACGGACAGGGGGATCTCCGGGGAGCTGTTTTTT. As protein: CASSLTDRGISGELFF. The chain combines TRBV5-1 with TRBJ2-2; 10 bases match TRBD1. The trim removed 4 bases at V and 6 bases at J, leaving 9 bases unmatched. Germline V gene sequence: CDR1 SGHRS, CDR2 YFSETQ. The CDR3 length is 16 residues.

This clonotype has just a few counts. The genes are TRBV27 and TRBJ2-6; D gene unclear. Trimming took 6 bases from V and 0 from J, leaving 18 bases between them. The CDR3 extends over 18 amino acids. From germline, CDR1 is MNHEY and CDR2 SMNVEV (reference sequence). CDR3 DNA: TGTGCCAGCAGATCCACCTCGAGTTGGCGCTCTGGGGCCAACGTCCTGACTTTC. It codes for CASRSTSSWRSGANVLTF.